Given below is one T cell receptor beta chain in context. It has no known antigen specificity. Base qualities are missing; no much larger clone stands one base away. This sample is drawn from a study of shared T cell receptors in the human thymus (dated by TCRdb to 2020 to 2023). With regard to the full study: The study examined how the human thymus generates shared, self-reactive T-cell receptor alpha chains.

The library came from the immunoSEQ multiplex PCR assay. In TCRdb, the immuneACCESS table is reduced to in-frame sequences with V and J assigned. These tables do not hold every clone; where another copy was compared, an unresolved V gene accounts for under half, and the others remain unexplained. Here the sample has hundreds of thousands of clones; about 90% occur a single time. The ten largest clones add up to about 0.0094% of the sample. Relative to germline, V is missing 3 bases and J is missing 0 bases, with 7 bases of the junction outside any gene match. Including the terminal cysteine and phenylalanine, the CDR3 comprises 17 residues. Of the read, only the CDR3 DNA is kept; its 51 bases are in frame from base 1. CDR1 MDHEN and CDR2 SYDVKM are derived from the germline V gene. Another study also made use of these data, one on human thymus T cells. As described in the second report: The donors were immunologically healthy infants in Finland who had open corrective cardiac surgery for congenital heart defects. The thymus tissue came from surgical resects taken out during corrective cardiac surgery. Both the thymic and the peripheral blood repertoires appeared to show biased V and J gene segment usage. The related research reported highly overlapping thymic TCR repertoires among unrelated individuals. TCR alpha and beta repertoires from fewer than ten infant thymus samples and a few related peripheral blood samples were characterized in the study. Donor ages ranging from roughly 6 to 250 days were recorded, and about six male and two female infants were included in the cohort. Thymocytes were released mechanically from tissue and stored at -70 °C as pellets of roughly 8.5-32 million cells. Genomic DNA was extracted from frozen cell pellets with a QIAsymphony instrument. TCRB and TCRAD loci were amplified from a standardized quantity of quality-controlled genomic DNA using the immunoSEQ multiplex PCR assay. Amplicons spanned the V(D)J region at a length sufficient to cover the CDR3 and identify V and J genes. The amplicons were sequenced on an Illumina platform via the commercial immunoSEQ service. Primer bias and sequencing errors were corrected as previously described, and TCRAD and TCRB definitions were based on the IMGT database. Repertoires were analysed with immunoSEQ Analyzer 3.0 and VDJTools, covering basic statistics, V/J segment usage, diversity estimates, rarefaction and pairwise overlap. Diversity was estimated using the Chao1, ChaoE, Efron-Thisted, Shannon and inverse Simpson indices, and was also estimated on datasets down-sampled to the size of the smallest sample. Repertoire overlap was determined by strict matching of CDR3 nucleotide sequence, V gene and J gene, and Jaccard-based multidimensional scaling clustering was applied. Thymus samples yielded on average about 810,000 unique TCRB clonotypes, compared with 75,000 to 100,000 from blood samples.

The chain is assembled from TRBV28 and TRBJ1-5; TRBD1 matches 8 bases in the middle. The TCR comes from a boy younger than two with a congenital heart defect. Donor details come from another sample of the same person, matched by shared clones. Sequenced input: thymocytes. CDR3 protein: CASSFGQGAYSNQPQHF. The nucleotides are TGTGCCAGCAGTTTTGGCCAGGGGGCTTATAGCAATCAGCCCCAGCATTTT.